The text below deals with one T cell receptor (beta chain). This specimen comes from a study of blood T cell repertoires in COVID-19. Across the whole study: Italy, Spain and the United States were the sources of the convalescent and acute COVID-19 samples. T cells, B-cell-depleted T cells, or PBMCs provided the cDNA or gDNA that served as material.

Repertoires were generated with immunoSEQ multiplex PCR, while TCRdb's copy carries only in-frame clones and drops some. This table holds approximately 110,000 clones, 65% to 90% found once. Sequenced: peripheral blood. This TCR came from a man aged 50-60 years with acute or convalescent COVID-19.

The CDR3 reads CASRASTRSSYEQYF. CDR3 nucleotide sequence: TGTGCCAGCAGGGCCTCGACTAGGAGCTCCTACGAGCAGTACTTC. The genes are TRBV27 and TRBJ2-7; D might be TRBD2 (6 bases). V shed 6 bases and J shed 0 bases, with 15 bases lying between them. In germline, CDR1 is MNHEY, CDR2 SMNVEV (reference sequence). This CDR3 has 15 amino acids.